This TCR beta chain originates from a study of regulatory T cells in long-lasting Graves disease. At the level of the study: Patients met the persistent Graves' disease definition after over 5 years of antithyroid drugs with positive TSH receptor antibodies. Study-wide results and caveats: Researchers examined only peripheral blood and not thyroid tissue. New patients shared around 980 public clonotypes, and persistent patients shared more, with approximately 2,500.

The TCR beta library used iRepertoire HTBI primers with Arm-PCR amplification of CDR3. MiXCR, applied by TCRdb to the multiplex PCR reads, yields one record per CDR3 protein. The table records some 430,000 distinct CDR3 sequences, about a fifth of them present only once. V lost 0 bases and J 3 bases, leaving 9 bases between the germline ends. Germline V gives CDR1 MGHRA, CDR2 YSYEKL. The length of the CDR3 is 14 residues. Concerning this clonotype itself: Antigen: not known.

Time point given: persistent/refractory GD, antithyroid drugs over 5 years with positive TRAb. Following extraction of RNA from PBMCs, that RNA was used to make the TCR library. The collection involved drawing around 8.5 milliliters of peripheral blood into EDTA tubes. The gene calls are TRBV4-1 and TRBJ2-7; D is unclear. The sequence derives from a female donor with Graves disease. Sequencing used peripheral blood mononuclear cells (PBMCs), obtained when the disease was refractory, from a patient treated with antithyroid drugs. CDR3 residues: CASSQDYRDYEQYF. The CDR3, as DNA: TGCGCCAGCAGCCAAGATTATAGGGACTACGAGCAGTACTTC.